These T cell receptor beta chains were read from a single sample in a study of T cells after yellow fever vaccination. In TCRdb, the 5' RACE reads were re-called with MiXCR into one record per CDR3 protein. Found here are some 670,000 distinct CDR3 sequences, 12% of them singletons; the top ten hold 15%. This specimen consisted of PBMCs, obtained on the day of the yellow fever booster vaccination. The receptors were gathered from a man aged 30 to 45 who received the YFV17D yellow fever vaccine. Each CDR3 is given with its conserved first and last residue. A D gene is named only where the DNA matches it firmly. Size values are once, few and many counts, or a class for expanded clones, and some rows have none.

>NA|few|TRBV4-1|TRBJ2-1
TGCGCCAGCAGCCAAGATCACGACAGCTACAATGAGCAGTTCTTC
CASSQDHDSYNEQFF
>NA|NA|TRBV11-2|TRBJ1-3
TGTGCCAGCGGTGCCAGGACCTCTGGAAACACCATATATTTT
CASGARTSGNTIYF
>NA|many|TRBV7-2|TRBJ2-1
TGTGCCAGCAGCTCTCAGGGATCCTCCTACAATGAGCAGTTCTTC
CASSSQGSSYNEQFF
>TRBD2|NA|TRBV20-1|TRBJ2-2
TGCAGTGCCGCCCAGCGGGAGTCCACCGGGGAGCTGTTTTTT
CSAAQRESTGELFF
>NA|few|TRBV20-1|TRBJ2-5
TGCAGTGCCGCCGGGCCCGGACAGCAAGAGACCCAGTACTTC
CSAAGPGQQETQYF
>NA|once|TRBV4-3|TRBJ2-5
TGCGCCAGCAGCCAAGGGTTGGGTAACGTAGAGACCCAGTACTTC
CASSQGLGNVETQYF
>NA|few|TRBV5-1|TRBJ2-2
TGCGCCAGCAGCGCCGGCCCAAACACCGGGGAGCTGTTTTTT
CASSAGPNTGELFF
>NA|few|TRBV5-1|TRBJ2-6
TGCGCCAGCAGCACCGGACAGTTTAGCTCTGGGGCCAACGTCCTGACTTTC
CASSTGQFSSGANVLTF
>NA|NA|TRBV5-1|TRBJ2-1
TGCGCCAGCAGCTTGGCCGCGGCTAACAATGAGCAGTTCTTC
CASSLAAANNEQFF
>NA|NA|TRBV5-4|TRBJ2-3
TGTGCCAGCAGCTCGAGACACGTCACAGATACGCAGTATTTT
CASSSRHVTDTQYF
>NA|few|TRBV28|TRBJ2-5
TGTGCCAGCAGGACCGCGGTGGAGACCCAGTACTTC
CASRTAVETQYF
>TRBD1|few|TRBV5-1|TRBJ2-2
TGCGCCAGCAGCTTGGCCCTTGGGACAGGAGATTTTAACACCGGGGAGCTGTTTTTT
CASSLALGTGDFNTGELFF
>NA|NA|TRBV7-2|TRBJ1-6
TGTGCCAGCAGGAAAGAGAGGGGGACGACACCCCTCCACTTT
CASRKERGTTPLHF
>NA|NA|TRBV14|TRBJ2-3
TGTGCCAGCAACCACGGCTTCACAGATACGCAGTATTTT
CASNHGFTDTQYF
>TRBD2|few|TRBV29-1|TRBJ2-2
TGCAGCGTTGAAAAGACTAGCGGGCTCCCCGGGGAGCTGTTTTTT
CSVEKTSGLPGELFF
>NA|few|TRBV7-9|TRBJ2-7
TGTGCCAGCAGCTTATCATTCGGGACAAGCTCCTACGAGCAGTACTTC
CASSLSFGTSSYEQYF
>TRBD2|NA|TRBV6-5|TRBJ2-2
TGTGCCAGCAGTTACGTAGCGGGAGTTAACACCGGGGAGCTGTTTTTT
CASSYVAGVNTGELFF
>NA|few|TRBV7-2|TRBJ2-2
TGTGCCAGCAGCTCACGGGACCAGAACACCGGGGAGCTGTTTTTT
CASSSRDQNTGELFF
>NA|few|TRBV12-3/TRBV12-4|TRBJ1-5
TGTGCCAGCAGCAAGGGGCCGACGCCCCAGCATTTT
CASSKGPTPQHF
>TRBD2|few|TRBV5-1|TRBJ2-1
TGCGCCAGCAGCTCCTCCCCACTAGCGGGAGGGTACAATGAGCAGTTCTTC
CASSSSPLAGGYNEQFF
>NA|NA|TRBV5-5|TRBJ1-5
TGTGCCAGCAGCAAGGGTTTCGTTCAGCCCCAGCATTTT
CASSKGFVQPQHF
>NA|NA|TRBV7-9|TRBJ2-7
TGTGCCAGCAGCCCCTATCGCGGGTCCGGGTACGAGCAGTACTTC
CASSPYRGSGYEQYF
>NA|NA|TRBV18|TRBJ1-5
TGTGCCAGCTCACCACCTACCTCGGGAGAGCAGCCCCAGCATTTT
CASSPPTSGEQPQHF
>TRBD2|few|TRBV12-3/TRBV12-4|TRBJ2-3
TGTGCCAGCAGTTTACATAGCGGGAGCGCAGATACGCAGTATTTT
CASSLHSGSADTQYF
>TRBD2|NA|TRBV20-1|TRBJ2-3
TGCAGTGCTCCAGATAGCGGGAGAGGGGTAGATACGCAGTATTTT
CSAPDSGRGVDTQYF
>TRBD2|few|TRBV6-1|TRBJ2-1
TGTGCCAGCAGCAGACTAGCGGGAGGAACCAATGAGCAGTTCTTC
CASSRLAGGTNEQFF
>NA|few|TRBV10-3|TRBJ2-7
TGTGCCATCAGCCCTAGACAGCCTTACGAGCAGTACTTC
CAISPRQPYEQYF
>NA|few|TRBV3-1|TRBJ1-2
TGTGCCAGCAGCGGCTATAATGCAAACTATGGCTACACCTTC
CASSGYNANYGYTF
>NA|few|TRBV3-1|TRBJ2-3
TGTGCCAGCAGCCAAGAACCAGGAACAGATACGCAGTATTTT
CASSQEPGTDTQYF
>TRBD1|NA|TRBV2|TRBJ2-7
TGTGCCAGCGGAGGGGACAGGGGAAACTACGAGCAGTACTTC
CASGGDRGNYEQYF
>NA|few|TRBV7-2|TRBJ1-5
TGTGCCAGCAGCTTATCAGGGGCCAGCAATCAGCCCCAGCATTTT
CASSLSGASNQPQHF
>NA|NA|TRBV3-1|TRBJ2-7
TGTGCCAGCAGCCAAGTCTCTCGCGGGGCCTTATCCCTCTACGAGCAGTACTTC
CASSQVSRGALSLYEQYF
>NA|few|TRBV7-9|TRBJ2-2
TGTGCCAGCAGCCCGCCGCACACCGGGGAGCTGTTTTTT
CASSPPHTGELFF
>TRBD1|NA|TRBV20-1|TRBJ1-2
TGCAGTGCTTTCACCGGGACAGGGGGCAGCTCTTACTATGGCTACACCTTC
CSAFTGTGGSSYYGYTF
>NA|few|TRBV19|TRBJ1-1
TGTGCCAGTAGTATGGTCGGGCTTGAAGCTTTCTTT
CASSMVGLEAFF
>NA|NA|TRBV7-9|TRBJ1-5
TGTGCCAGCAGCTTATCTCCGGGAAATCAGCCCCAGCATTTT
CASSLSPGNQPQHF
>NA|NA|TRBV4-3|TRBJ2-7
TGCGCCAGCAGCCAAGCCCCCTCCGATTTGAACTACGAGCAGTACTTC
CASSQAPSDLNYEQYF
>NA|few|TRBV24-1|TRBJ2-5
TGTGCCACCAGTGGTAGCCAAGAGACCCAGTACTTC
CATSGSQETQYF
>NA|NA|TRBV12-3/TRBV12-4|TRBJ2-5
TGTGCCAGCAGTTCAGATACGGGGGCGGAGACCCAGTACTTC
CASSSDTGAETQYF
>NA|NA|TRBV5-4|TRBJ2-7
TGTGCCAGCAGGGGTAAGGGTGAGCAGTACTTC
CASRGKGEQYF
>NA|few|TRBV4-3|TRBJ2-1
TGCGCCAGCAGCCAAGATCAAGGAATAGCTTACAATGAGCAGTTCTTC
CASSQDQGIAYNEQFF
>NA|NA|TRBV5-4|TRBJ2-5
TGTGCCAGCAGCCCGGGGGGCAGGGAAGAGACCCAGTACTTC
CASSPGGREETQYF
>NA|NA|TRBV7-6|TRBJ2-1
TGTGCCAGCAGCTTAGGCGGCCCGGCCCACAATGAGCAGTTCTTC
CASSLGGPAHNEQFF
>NA|NA|TRBV10-1|TRBJ2-7
TGCGCCAGCAGTGGACAGATCTCCTACGAGCAGTACTTC
CASSGQISYEQYF
>NA|few|TRBV2|TRBJ1-4
TGTGCCAGCAGTGGATATGAAAAACTGTTTTTT
CASSGYEKLFF
>NA|few|TRBV6-6|TRBJ2-5
TGTGCCACCCAGGGCGGGACCCAGTACTTC
CATQGGTQYF
>NA|few|TRBV7-2|TRBJ1-1
TGTGCCAGCAGCGCACACAGATTGGACACTGAAGCTTTCTTT
CASSAHRLDTEAFF
>NA|NA|TRBV2|TRBJ2-7
TGTGCCAGCAAACGGGAAGAGCAGTACTTC
CASKREEQYF
>NA|NA|TRBV20-1|TRBJ2-3
TGCAGTGCTCCAAGGGGGGGCCATACTCTCACAGATACGCAGTATTTT
CSAPRGGHTLTDTQYF
>TRBD2|few|TRBV23-1|TRBJ2-1
TGCGCCAGCAGTCAATGGTCTCCTAGCGGGCCCGACAATGAGCAGTTCTTC
CASSQWSPSGPDNEQFF
>NA|NA|TRBV9|TRBJ2-2
TGTGCCAGCAGCGTAACCGCCTGGGGGACACGAAACACCGGGGAGCTGTTTTTT
CASSVTAWGTRNTGELFF
>TRBD1|few|TRBV20-1|TRBJ1-2
TGCAGTGCTAGACCCCCTTTCAGGGGGCTAGGGGGCTACACCTTC
CSARPPFRGLGGYTF
>TRBD2|few|TRBV4-3|TRBJ2-1
TGCGCCAGCAGCGAAGTAGGACTAGCCTACAATGAGCAGTTCTTC
CASSEVGLAYNEQFF
>NA|NA|TRBV12-3/TRBV12-4|TRBJ1-5
TGTGCCAGCAGTTTGCCAGGACAGAATCAGCCCCAGCATTTT
CASSLPGQNQPQHF
>TRBD2|few|TRBV20-1|TRBJ2-1
TGCAGTGCTAGACCCCTGACTAGCGGATACAATGAGCAGTTCTTC
CSARPLTSGYNEQFF
>TRBD2|few|TRBV12-3/TRBV12-4|TRBJ2-1
TGTGCCAGCAAAGGGAACGGGGAGGGGCAGTTCTTC
CASKGNGEGQFF
>TRBD1|few|TRBV27|TRBJ2-7
TGTGCCAGCAGTTTCGGACAGGGAATCAACGAGCAGTACTTC
CASSFGQGINEQYF
>NA|NA|TRBV29-1|TRBJ2-3
TGCAGCGGGGCAGGAGGGTTGCGCGCCACAGATACGCAGTATTTT
CSGAGGLRATDTQYF
>NA|NA|TRBV11-2|TRBJ2-1
TGTGCCAGCAGCACCAGTAGGCGTAATGAGCAGTTCTTC
CASSTSRRNEQFF